This T cell receptor (beta chain) was profiled in a study of Graves' ophthalmopathy and Graves' hyperthyroidism. Uncontrolled infections, other autoimmune diseases, pregnancy or lactation barred patients from enrollment. Looked up from germline, CDR1 is SGHKS and CDR2 is YYEKEE (reference sequence). The V gene lost 6 bases and the J gene lost 1 base, with 13 bases spanning the gap. This CDR3 has 15 amino acids. This clonotype was recorded at least ten times. As the template, RNA transcripts were used to amplify TCR beta CDR3 regions. Scientists carried out first-round RT-PCR using HTBI primers and then a second-round multiplex PCR. Using its own MiXCR run on the multiplex PCR reads, TCRdb lists one record per CDR3 protein. Of over a million distinct CDR3 sequences listed, 35% to 40% are singletons.

The receptor was isolated from an adult man with Graves' hyperthyroidism. This rearrangement joins TRBV5-5 to TRBJ2-2, with D possibly matching TRBD2 (5 bases). The sample consisted of peripheral blood or thyroid tissue (not recorded which). The CDR3 reads CASTHWTVNTGELFF. DNA of the CDR3: TGTGCCAGCACGCACTGGACTGTGAACACCGGGGAGCTGTTTTTT.